The rows below give T cell receptor beta chains drawn from one sample of a study of CD8+ T cells in alopecia areata. Generated by immunoSEQ multiplex PCR, the TCRdb table keeps only in-frame clones and is missing some. The data show fewer than 250,000 clones, with approximately 52% seen just once and around 0.46% held by the top ten. The sequenced sample was CD4+ T cells sorted from blood, obtained at week 0. The source of these receptors is a human donor with alopecia areata. CDR3s leave out the opening cysteine and the closing phenylalanine or tryptophan. Fields, in order: clone size, D gene, V gene, CDR3 length, J gene, CDR3 protein. A D gene is named only where the DNA matches it firmly. Not all rows give a size; the values are once, few, many and, for expanded clones, a class.

few	NA	TRBV25-1	12	TRBJ1-1	ASSGTGAVLEAF
NA	TRBD2	TRBV4-1	16	TRBJ2-4	ASSPGTSGILAKNIQY
NA	NA	TRBV30	14	TRBJ2-7	AWSRKGGGTLGEQY
NA	TRBD2	TRBV30	14	TRBJ2-7	AWSQGTSGTYYEQY
NA	NA	TRBV7-2	13	TRBJ1-1	ASSYPTGPGAEAF
NA	NA	TRBV4-1	12	TRBJ2-7	ASSQGESVPEQY
NA	NA	TRBV4-1	12	TRBJ2-7	ASSQPGRTYEQY
NA	NA	TRBV6-5	10	TRBJ2-2	ASSLRTGELF
NA	NA	TRBV6-1	14	TRBJ1-5	ASSELGLRIPQPQH
NA	NA	TRBV7-8	13	TRBJ1-6	ASSSPQVVNSPLH
NA	TRBD1	TRBV29-1	12	NA	SARNRDSYYEQY
few	NA	TRBV7-9	10	TRBJ2-7	ASSSKPREQY
NA	NA	TRBV29-1	8	TRBJ2-2	RRVTGELF
NA	NA	TRBV25-1	10	TRBJ1-5	ASSDSNPPQH
NA	TRBD1	TRBV4-1	13	TRBJ2-1	ASRKPGQGENEQF
NA	NA	TRBV12-5	14	TRBJ2-3	ASGLVSGGHTDTQY
NA	NA	TRBV11-1	11	TRBJ2-1	ASSRIVDNEQF
many	TRBD1	TRBV4-1	14	TRBJ1-3	ASSQTIWDRGNTIY
NA	NA	TRBV30	10	TRBJ1-2	AWRGVNYGYT
few	NA	TRBV19	13	TRBJ1-5	ASSIEGLRNQPQH
NA	NA	TRBV6-5	11	TRBJ2-2	ASSYTYTGELF
few	NA	TRBV30	10	TRBJ1-1	AWSTQGRRAF
NA	TRBD1	TRBV30	13	TRBJ1-6	AWSLLDRDNSPLH
NA	NA	TRBV15	13	TRBJ1-4	ATSRVTGTNEKLF
NA	TRBD1	TRBV29-1	11	TRBJ1-4	SVGDRANEKLF
once	NA	TRBV19	12	TRBJ2-2	ASKRGTNTGELF
NA	TRBD1	TRBV7-3	14	TRBJ1-1	ASSLTGQGVGTEAF
few	NA	TRBV4-2	10	TRBJ1-1	ASSQADREAF
few	TRBD2	TRBV29-1	13	TRBJ2-3	SVEPLAGGTDTQY
NA	TRBD2	TRBV30	11	TRBJ2-7	AREEPNSYEQY
few	NA	TRBV7-3	12	TRBJ2-3	ASSRPEYTDTQY
few	NA	TRBV23-1	14	TRBJ1-6	ASSQSGGGLDSPLH
NA	TRBD1	TRBV30	13	TRBJ1-5	AWSEDRVRNQPQH
NA	TRBD1	TRBV15	15	TRBJ1-4	ATSSRDRGAWGEKLF
NA	NA	TRBV19	10	TRBJ1-2	ASSRQGGGYT
NA	NA	TRBV2	12	TRBJ2-2	ASGQGLNTGELF
NA	NA	TRBV5-4	12	TRBJ1-4	ASTLDRRDEKLF
NA	NA	TRBV25-1	12	TRBJ2-2	ASSYRDYTGELF
NA	TRBD2	TRBV4-1	13	TRBJ2-7	ASSTASGRAYEQY
NA	NA	TRBV29-1	11	TRBJ2-3	SVAKSYTDTQY
few	TRBD2	TRBV5-6	13	TRBJ2-1	ASSLVLAGRNEQF
NA	TRBD1	TRBV29-1	10	TRBJ2-7	SALETGHEQY
NA	NA	TRBV2	13	TRBJ2-6	ASSGRVSGANVLT
NA	NA	TRBV5-1	12	TRBJ2-7	ASSGQVGTYEQY
NA	NA	TRBV27	12	TRBJ1-4	ASSLSSTNEKLF
once	NA	TRBV18	12	TRBJ2-7	ASLRSLTGDEQY
few	TRBD2	TRBV5-1	12	TRBJ2-7	ASSLERDSYEQY
NA	NA	TRBV15	11	TRBJ1-4	ATSRDPGARLF
NA	NA	TRBV11-2	10	TRBJ2-5	ASSLGVETQY
NA	NA	TRBV19	11	TRBJ1-5	ASQDSGNQPQH